The 20 T cell receptor beta chains in this list originate from one sample, sequenced in a study of regulatory T cells in long-lasting Graves disease. Described time point: persistent/refractory GD, antithyroid drugs over 5 years with positive TRAb. Generation of the TCR library employed RNA extracted from PBMCs. In building TCR beta libraries, iRepertoire HTBI primers were used together with Arm-PCR of CDR3 regions. In TCRdb, the multiplex PCR reads were re-called with MiXCR into one record per CDR3 protein. The table lists 400,000 to 500,000 distinct CDR3 sequences, about 21% of them singletons. The source material was peripheral blood mononuclear cells (PBMCs), sampled when the disease was refractory, from a patient treated with antithyroid drugs. The receptors come from a female donor with Graves disease.

The table lists this clonotype with many counts. V and J are TRBV10-3 and TRBJ2-2; tentative D call: TRBD2 (5 bases). The germline CDR1 and CDR2 sequences are ENHRY and SYGVKD. Trimming removed 3 bases at V and 4 bases at J, with 9 bases between. The CDR3 runs to 14 residues. CDR3 bases: TGTGCCATCAGTGATCGAGGGAGCACCGGGGAGCTGTTTTTT. This sequence encodes CAISDRGSTGELFF.

V and J are TRBV25-1 and TRBJ2-1, with 10 bases fitting TRBD2. V gave up 4 bases and J gave up 3 bases; unmatched junction bases: 9. The length of the CDR3 is 17 residues. Germline-derived CDR1 and CDR2 are MGHDK and SYGVNS. As DNA, the CDR3 is TGTGCCAGCAGTGCCTGGACTAGCGGATTTAACTACAATGAGCAGTTCTTC. It translates to CASSAWTSGFNYNEQFF.

This clonotype was picked up many times. This sequence joins TRBV12-3 or TRBV12-4 and TRBJ1-2, with 10 bases aligning to TRBD1. V trimming: 4 bases; J trimming: 10 bases; junction bases outside the gene matches: 3. The CDR3 contains 12 residues. The CDR3 nucleotides are TGTGCCAGCAGTTGGGACAGGGGAAACTACACCTTC. This sequence encodes CASSWDRGNYTF.

The count of this clonotype is one. The chain joins TRBV9 to TRBJ2-7; 8 nucleotides line up with TRBD2. This CDR3 has 16 residues. After removal of 2 bases from V and 2 bases from J, the junction contained 9 bases not matched to a gene. The germline V gene encodes CDR1 SGDLS and CDR2 YYNGEE. The CDR3, as DNA: TGTGCCAGCAGCGTGGGTATAACGGGAGGGCCCTACGAGCAGTACTTC. As protein: CASSVGITGGPYEQYF.

This clonotype was observed many times. The rearrangement uses TRBV18 and TRBJ2-5, with 8 positions matching TRBD2. CDR3 length: 13 amino acids. Losses at the gene ends were 8 bases for V and 5 bases for J; bases not matched to a gene: 7. Per germline, CDR1 KGHSH and CDR2 LQKENI. The CDR3 DNA sequence: TGTGCCAGCGGAGCGGGAGTAAAGGAGACCCAGTACTTC. Translation gives CASGAGVKETQYF.

The table lists this clonotype with a few counts. The V call is TRBV12-3 or TRBV12-4, the J call TRBJ2-2; D perhaps matches TRBD1 (6 bases). The CDR3 is made up of 19 amino acids. V lost 6 bases and J lost 1, with 24 bases in between. As DNA, the CDR3 is TGTGCCAGCAGGTTAATGGATTTAATAGGGGGAGAGAACACCGGGGAGCTGTTTTTT. Amino acids: CASRLMDLIGGENTGELFF.

The chain is built from TRBV30 and TRBJ1-5; 7 positions match TRBD1. The CDR3 runs to 16 residues. With V trimmed by 0 bases and J by 0 bases, 5 bases remained unmatched. Germline CDR1 GTSNPN, CDR2 SVGIG (reference sequence). CDR3 nucleotides: TGTGCCTGGAGTGTGGGACAGACTTATAGCAATCAGCCCCAGCATTTT. It encodes CAWSVGQTYSNQPQHF.

This clonotype was counted many times. The chain is built from TRBV6-1 and TRBJ2-5; TRBD2 agrees at 8 bases. V dropped 5 bases and J dropped 1; count of bases not matched to a gene: 3. Germline V gene sequence: CDR1 MNHNS, CDR2 SASEGT. The CDR3 consists of 14 residues. The CDR3 spells CASSIAGIQETQYF. The CDR3 DNA reads as TGTGCCAGCAGTATAGCGGGAATCCAAGAGACCCAGTACTTC.

Ten or more counts support this clonotype. The V and J genes are TRBV28 and TRBJ1-6, with D tentatively TRBD1 (6 bases). Per the germline V gene, CDR1 is MDHEN and CDR2 is SYDVKM. CDR3 size: 13 residues. The V and J ends lost 6 bases and 7 bases respectively, with 10 bases between them. CDR3 DNA: TGTGCCAGCAGGGGACACCCCAATTCACCCCTCCACTTT. This codes for CASRGHPNSPLHF.

This clonotype was detected many times. The chain couples TRBV12-3 or TRBV12-4 to TRBJ1-5, with D maybe TRBD1 (6 bases). The CDR3 loop spans 15 amino acids. The V end was cut by 6 bases, the J end by 1 base, with 13 bases between. The CDR3, as DNA: TGTGCCAGCAGCTCAGGGGTGAGGAGCAATCAGCCCCAGCATTTT. Its translation is CASSSGVRSNQPQHF.

The CDR3 sequence: CSARDIGAYTEAFF. The CDR3 coding sequence is TGCAGTGCTAGAGATATAGGGGCGTACACTGAAGCTTTCTTT. This chain uses TRBV20-1 with TRBJ1-1, with D tentatively TRBD1 (5 bases). Trimming removed 0 bases at V and 3 bases at J, with 11 bases between. The germline V gene encodes CDR1 DFQATT and CDR2 SNEGSKA (reference sequence). The CDR3 runs 14 residues.

The V gene is TRBV9, the J gene TRBJ2-7; 8 nucleotides match TRBD2. Per germline, CDR1 SGDLS and CDR2 YYNGEE. Trimming took 6 bases from V and 2 from J; bases not matched to a gene: 10. CDR3 length equals 15 residues. CDR3 sequence (DNA): TGTGCCAGCACCCAGGGAGCGGGAGATGCCTACGAGCAGTACTTC. It encodes CASTQGAGDAYEQYF.

In its sample, this clonotype was seen a few times. V gene TRBV7-2 combines with J gene TRBJ2-1; D is uncertain. Trimming cost V 0 bases and J 0 bases, with 3 bases left between them. Germline values: CDR1 SGHTA, CDR2 FQGNSA. The CDR3 loop spans 14 amino acids. The CDR3 DNA sequence: TGTGCCAGCAGCTTAGCGGTCTCCTACAATGAGCAGTTCTTC. Protein: CASSLAVSYNEQFF.

J is TRBJ2-5 and V is TRBV28, with a possible D match to TRBD1 (5 bases). Trimming took 6 bases from V and 6 from J, leaving 14 bases between them. The CDR3 extends over 13 amino acids. Per the germline V gene, CDR1 is MDHEN and CDR2 is SYDVKM. In DNA, the CDR3 is TGTGCCAGCAGCCGACCCGGACAAAAGACCCAGTACTTC. It is translated as CASSRPGQKTQYF.

V gene TRBV5-1 combines with J gene TRBJ2-2, with 7 bases aligning to TRBD2. The CDR3 has 16 residues. V lost 1 base to trimming and J lost 1 base; unmatched junction nucleotides: 4. CDR1 SGHRS and CDR2 YFSETQ come from the germline V gene. The CDR3 DNA reads as TGCGCCAGCAGCTTGCGGTCTAGCGGGAACACCGGGGAGCTGTTTTTT. Its protein is CASSLRSSGNTGELFF.

CDR3 sequence (DNA): TGTGCCAGTAAAAGGTCCGACAGGGCCTTCTACGAGCAGTACTTC. Protein: CASKRSDRAFYEQYF. This chain uses TRBV19 with TRBJ2-7; 7 nucleotides line up with TRBD1. V was clipped by 7 bases and J by 3 bases; unmatched bases: 12. Germline loops: CDR1 LNHDA, CDR2 SQIVND (reference sequence). The CDR3 contains 15 residues.

This clonotype occurred many times. J is TRBJ2-7 and V is TRBV28; 7 bases map to TRBD2. Germline-derived CDR1 and CDR2 are MDHEN and SYDVKM. V lost 3 bases and J lost 3; bases outside the gene matches: 2. The CDR3 totals 13 residues. The CDR3 sequence is CASSFSSGYEQYF. The CDR3, as DNA: TGTGCCAGCAGTTTCTCTAGCGGCTACGAGCAGTACTTC. Variable domain in full (rest from reference TRBV28 and TRBJ2-7): DVKVTQSSRYLVKRTGEKVFLECVQDMDHENMFWYRQDPGLGLRLIYFSYDVKMKEKGDIPEGYSVSREKKERFSLILESASTNQTSMYLCASSFSSGYEQYFGPGTRLTVT.

In its sample, this clonotype was seen many times. The chain joins TRBV3-1 to TRBJ2-4, with D maybe TRBD1 (6 bases). CDR3 size: 14 residues. V lost 1 base and J lost 7, with 11 bases in between. CDR1 LGHDT and CDR2 YNNKEL come from the germline V gene (reference sequence). The CDR3 DNA follows: TGTGCCAGCAGCCAAGGGGGGACACTGAACATTCAGTACTTC. The encoded protein is CASSQGGTLNIQYF.

This clonotype was observed a handful of times. This sequence joins TRBV3-1 and TRBJ2-4; TRBD1 is a possible D gene (5 bases). Per the germline V gene, CDR1 is LGHDT and CDR2 is YNNKEL (reference sequence). This CDR3 region has 14 residues. V was cut by 4 bases and J by 3 bases, with 10 bases left in between. The CDR3 protein is CASSPPRGKNIQYF. In DNA, the CDR3 is TGTGCCAGCAGCCCCCCAAGGGGCAAAAACATTCAGTACTTC. The full variable domain, completed using reference TRBV3-1 and TRBJ2-4, is DTAVSQTPKYLVTQMGNDKSIKCEQNLGHDTMYWYKQDSKKFLKIMFSYNNKELIINETVPNRFSPKSPDKAHLNLHINSLELGDSAVYFCASSPPRGKNIQYFGAGTRLSVL.

As for this clonotype: This sequence may be a read error, since a much larger clone differs from it by one base. The chain recombines TRBV7-3 with TRBJ1-2; D gene ambiguous. This CDR3 has 15 residues. Germline V gene data show CDR1 as SGHTA and CDR2 as FQGTGA. V was clipped by 0 bases and J by 4 bases, with 12 bases between them. The CDR3 nucleotides read TGTGCCAGCAGCTTAACGGGAGGCGGTCGCTATGGCTACACCTTC. It translates to CASSLTGGGRYGYTF.